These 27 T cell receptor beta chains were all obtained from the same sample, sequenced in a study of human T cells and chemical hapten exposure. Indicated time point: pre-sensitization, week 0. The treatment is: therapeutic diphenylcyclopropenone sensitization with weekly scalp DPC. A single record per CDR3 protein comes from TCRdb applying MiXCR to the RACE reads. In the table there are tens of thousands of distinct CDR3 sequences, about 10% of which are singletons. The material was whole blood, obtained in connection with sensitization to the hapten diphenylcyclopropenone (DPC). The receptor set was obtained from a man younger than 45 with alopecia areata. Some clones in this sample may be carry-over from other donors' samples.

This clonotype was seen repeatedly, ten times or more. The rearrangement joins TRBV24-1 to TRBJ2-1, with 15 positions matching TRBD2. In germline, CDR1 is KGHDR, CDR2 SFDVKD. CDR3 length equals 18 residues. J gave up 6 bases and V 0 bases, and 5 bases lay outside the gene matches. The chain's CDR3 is CATSDLWTSGRALNEQFF. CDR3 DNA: TGTGCCACCAGTGATTTGTGGACTAGCGGGAGGGCCCTCAATGAGCAGTTCTTC.

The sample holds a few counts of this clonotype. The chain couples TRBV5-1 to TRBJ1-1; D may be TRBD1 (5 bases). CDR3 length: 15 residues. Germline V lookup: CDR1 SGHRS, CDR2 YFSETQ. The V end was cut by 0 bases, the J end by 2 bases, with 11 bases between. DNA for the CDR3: TGCGCCAGCAGCTTGGACCCCGGGGGAAACACTGAAGCTTTCTTT. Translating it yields CASSLDPGGNTEAFF.

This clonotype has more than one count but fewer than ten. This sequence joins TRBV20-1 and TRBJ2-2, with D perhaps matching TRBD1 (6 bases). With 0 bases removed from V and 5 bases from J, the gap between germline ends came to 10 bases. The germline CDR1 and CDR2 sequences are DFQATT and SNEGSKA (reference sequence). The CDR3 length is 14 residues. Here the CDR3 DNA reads TGCAGTGCTAGAGATGGGGGCCGGACCGGGGAGCTGTTTTTT. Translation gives CSARDGGRTGELFF.

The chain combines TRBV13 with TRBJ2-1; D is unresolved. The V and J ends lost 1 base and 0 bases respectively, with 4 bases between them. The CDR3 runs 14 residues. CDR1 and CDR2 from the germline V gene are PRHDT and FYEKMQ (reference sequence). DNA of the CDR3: TGTGCCAGCAGCTTAGTTGGCTCCTACAATGAGCAGTTCTTC. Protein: CASSLVGSYNEQFF.

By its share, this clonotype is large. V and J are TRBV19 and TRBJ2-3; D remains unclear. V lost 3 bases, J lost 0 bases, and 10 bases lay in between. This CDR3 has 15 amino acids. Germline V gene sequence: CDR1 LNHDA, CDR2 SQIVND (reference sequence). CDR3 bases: TGTGCCAGTAGTATTCGCGGATATAGCACAGATACGCAGTATTTT. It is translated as CASSIRGYSTDTQYF.

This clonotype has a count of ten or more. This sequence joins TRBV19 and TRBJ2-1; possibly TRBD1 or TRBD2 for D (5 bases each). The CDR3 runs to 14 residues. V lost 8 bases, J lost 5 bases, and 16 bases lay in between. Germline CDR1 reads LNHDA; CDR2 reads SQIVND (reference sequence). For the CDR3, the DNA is TGTGCCAGTGGACTCTGGGGGTCCCACAATGAGCAGTTCTTC. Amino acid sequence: CASGLWGSHNEQFF.

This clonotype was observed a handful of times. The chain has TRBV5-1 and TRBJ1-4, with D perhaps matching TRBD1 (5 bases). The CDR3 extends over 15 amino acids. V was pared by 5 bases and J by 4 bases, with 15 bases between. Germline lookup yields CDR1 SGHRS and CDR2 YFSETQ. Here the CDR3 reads CASRSSGALNEKLFF. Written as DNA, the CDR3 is TGCGCCAGCAGATCTTCCGGGGCCCTTAATGAAAAACTGTTTTTT.

The CDR3 region has the DNA TGTGCCATCAGTGATGACAGGGGGCGGCTAGAGACCCAGTACTTC. Translated: CAISDDRGRLETQYF. The rearrangement links TRBV10-3 to TRBJ2-5; 10 positions agree with TRBD1. The germline V gene encodes CDR1 ENHRY and CDR2 SYGVKD. V gave up 3 bases and J gave up 4 bases; unmatched junction bases: 5. CDR3 length equals 15 residues.

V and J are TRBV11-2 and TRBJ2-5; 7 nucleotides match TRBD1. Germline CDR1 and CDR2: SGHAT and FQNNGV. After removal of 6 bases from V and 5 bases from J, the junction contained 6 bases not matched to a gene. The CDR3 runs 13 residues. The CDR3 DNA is TGTGCCAGCAGAAGACAGGGTCGTGAGACCCAGTACTTC. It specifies CASRRQGRETQYF.

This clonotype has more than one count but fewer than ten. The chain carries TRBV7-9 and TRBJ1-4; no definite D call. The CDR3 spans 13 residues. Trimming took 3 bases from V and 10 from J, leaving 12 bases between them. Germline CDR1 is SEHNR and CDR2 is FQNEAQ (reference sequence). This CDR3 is CASSLSVGSKLFF. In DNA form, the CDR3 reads TGTGCCAGCAGCTTGTCTGTTGGGTCAAAACTGTTTTTT. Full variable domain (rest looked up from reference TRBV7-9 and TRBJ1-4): DTGVSQNPRHKITKRGQNVTFRCDPISEHNRLYWYRQTLGQGPEFLTYFQNEAQLEKSRLLSDRFSAERPKGSFSTLEIQRTEQGDSAMYLCASSLSVGSKLFFGSGTQLSVL.

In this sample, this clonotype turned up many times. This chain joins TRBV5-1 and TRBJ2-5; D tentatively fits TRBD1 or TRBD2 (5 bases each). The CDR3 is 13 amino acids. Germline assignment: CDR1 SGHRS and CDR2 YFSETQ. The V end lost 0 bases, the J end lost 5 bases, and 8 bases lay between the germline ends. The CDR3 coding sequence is TGCGCCAGCAGCTTGGGGGGGTCGGAGACCCAGTACTTC. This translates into CASSLGGSETQYF.

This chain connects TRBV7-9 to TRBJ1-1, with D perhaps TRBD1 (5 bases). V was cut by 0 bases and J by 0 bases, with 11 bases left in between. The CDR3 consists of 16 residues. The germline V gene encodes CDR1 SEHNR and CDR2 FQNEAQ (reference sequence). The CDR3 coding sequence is TGTGCCAGCAGCTTAGCAAGGGGACGGATGAACACTGAAGCTTTCTTT. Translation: CASSLARGRMNTEAFF.

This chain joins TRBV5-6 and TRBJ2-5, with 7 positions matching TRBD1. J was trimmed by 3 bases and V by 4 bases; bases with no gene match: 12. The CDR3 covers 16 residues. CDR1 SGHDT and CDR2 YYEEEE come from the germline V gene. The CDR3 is CASSRATGRLKETQYF. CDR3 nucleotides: TGTGCCAGCAGCCGGGCGACAGGGCGGCTCAAAGAGACCCAGTACTTC. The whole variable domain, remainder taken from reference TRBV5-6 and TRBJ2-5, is DAGVTQSPTHLIKTRGQQVTLRCSPKSGHDTVSWYQQALGQGPQFIFQYYEEEERQRGNFPDRFSGHQFPNYSSELNVNALLLGDSALYLCASSRATGRLKETQYFGPGTRLLVL.

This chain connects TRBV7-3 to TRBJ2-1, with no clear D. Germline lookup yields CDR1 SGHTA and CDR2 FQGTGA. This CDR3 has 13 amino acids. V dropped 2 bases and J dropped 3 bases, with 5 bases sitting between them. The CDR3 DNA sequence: TGTGCCAGCAGCTTACACCTCTACAATGAGCAGTTCTTC. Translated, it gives CASSLHLYNEQFF.

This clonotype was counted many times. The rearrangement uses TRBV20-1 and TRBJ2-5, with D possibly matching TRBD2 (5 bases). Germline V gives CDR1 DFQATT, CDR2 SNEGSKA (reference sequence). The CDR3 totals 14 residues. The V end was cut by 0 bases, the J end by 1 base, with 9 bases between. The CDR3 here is CSARERLTQETQYF. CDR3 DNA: TGCAGTGCTAGAGAACGACTAACCCAAGAGACCCAGTACTTC.

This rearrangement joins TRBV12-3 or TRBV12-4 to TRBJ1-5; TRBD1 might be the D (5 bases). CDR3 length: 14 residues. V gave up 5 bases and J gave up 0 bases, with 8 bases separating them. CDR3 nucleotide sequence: TGTGCCAGCAGTGGGGGTTATAGCAATCAGCCCCAGCATTTT. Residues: CASSGGYSNQPQHF.

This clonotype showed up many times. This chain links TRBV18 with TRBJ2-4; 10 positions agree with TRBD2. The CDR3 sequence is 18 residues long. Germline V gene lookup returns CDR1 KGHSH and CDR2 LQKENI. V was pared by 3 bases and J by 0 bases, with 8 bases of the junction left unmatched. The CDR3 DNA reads TGTGCCAGCTCACCGCCTAGCGGGAGTGCTGTAGCCAAAAACATTCAGTACTTC. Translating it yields CASSPPSGSAVAKNIQYF.

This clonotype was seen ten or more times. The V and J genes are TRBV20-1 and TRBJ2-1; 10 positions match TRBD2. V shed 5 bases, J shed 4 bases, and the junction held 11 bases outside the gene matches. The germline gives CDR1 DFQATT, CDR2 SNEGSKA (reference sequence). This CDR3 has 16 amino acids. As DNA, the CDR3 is TGCAGTGCTCCGGTCACACTAGCGGGGCGTTACAATGAGCAGTTCTTC. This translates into CSAPVTLAGRYNEQFF.

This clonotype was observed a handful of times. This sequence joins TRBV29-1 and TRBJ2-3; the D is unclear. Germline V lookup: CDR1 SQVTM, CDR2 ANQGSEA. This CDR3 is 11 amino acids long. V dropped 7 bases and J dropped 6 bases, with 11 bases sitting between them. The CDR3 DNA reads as TGCAGCGCCAAGGAGTGGGATACGCAGTATTTT. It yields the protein CSAKEWDTQYF.

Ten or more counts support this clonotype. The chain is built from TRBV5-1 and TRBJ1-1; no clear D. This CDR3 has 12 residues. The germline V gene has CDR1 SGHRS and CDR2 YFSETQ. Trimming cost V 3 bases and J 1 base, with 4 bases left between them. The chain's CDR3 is CASSSSNTEAFF. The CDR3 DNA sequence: TGCGCCAGCAGCTCTTCGAACACTGAAGCTTTCTTT.

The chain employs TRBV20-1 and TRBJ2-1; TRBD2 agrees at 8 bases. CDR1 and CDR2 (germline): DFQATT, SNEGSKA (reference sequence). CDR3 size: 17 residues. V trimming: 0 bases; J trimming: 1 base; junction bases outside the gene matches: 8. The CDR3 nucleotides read TGCAGTGCTAGAGAGGGCAGCGGGAGTCAGTCCTACAATGAGCAGTTCTTC. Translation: CSAREGSGSQSYNEQFF.

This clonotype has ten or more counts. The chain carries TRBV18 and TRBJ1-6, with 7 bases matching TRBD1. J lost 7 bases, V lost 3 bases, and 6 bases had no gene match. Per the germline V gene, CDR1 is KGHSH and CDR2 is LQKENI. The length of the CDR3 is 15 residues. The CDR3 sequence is CASSPRDSLNSPLHF. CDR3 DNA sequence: TGTGCCAGCTCACCCCGGGACAGCTTGAATTCACCCCTCCACTTT.

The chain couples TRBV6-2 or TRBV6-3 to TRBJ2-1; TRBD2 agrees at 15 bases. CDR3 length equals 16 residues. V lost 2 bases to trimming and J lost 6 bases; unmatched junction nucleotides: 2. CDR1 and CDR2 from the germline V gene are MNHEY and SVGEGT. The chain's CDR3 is CASSYTGLAGGNEQFF. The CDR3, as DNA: TGTGCCAGCAGTTACACGGGACTAGCGGGAGGCAATGAGCAGTTCTTC.

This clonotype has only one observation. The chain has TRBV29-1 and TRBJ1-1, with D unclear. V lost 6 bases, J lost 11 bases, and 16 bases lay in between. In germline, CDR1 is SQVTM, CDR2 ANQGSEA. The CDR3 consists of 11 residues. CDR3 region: CSVTDPAAAFF. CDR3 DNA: TGCAGCGTAACCGACCCCGCGGCCGCTTTCTTT.

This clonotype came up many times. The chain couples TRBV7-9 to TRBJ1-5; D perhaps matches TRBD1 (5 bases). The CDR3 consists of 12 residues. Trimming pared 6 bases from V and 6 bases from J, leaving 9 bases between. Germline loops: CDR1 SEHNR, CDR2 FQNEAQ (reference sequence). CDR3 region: CASSGGVQPQHF. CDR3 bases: TGTGCCAGCAGTGGAGGGGTTCAGCCCCAGCATTTT.

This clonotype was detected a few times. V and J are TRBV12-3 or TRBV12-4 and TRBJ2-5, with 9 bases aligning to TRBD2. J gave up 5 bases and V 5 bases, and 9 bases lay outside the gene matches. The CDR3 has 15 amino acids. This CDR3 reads CASSALAGSFETQYF. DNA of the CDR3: TGTGCCAGCAGTGCCCTAGCGGGATCCTTTGAGACCCAGTACTTC.

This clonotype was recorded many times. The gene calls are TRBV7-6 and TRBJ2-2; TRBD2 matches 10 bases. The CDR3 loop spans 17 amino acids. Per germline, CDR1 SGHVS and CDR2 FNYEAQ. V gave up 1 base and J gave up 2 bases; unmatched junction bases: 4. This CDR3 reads CASSLVSGRLNTGELFF. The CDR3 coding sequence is TGTGCCAGCAGCTTAGTTAGCGGGAGGCTCAACACCGGGGAGCTGTTTTTT.